The clone carrying this TCR beta chain has a count of ten or more. Its antigen is not identified. Time point described: newly diagnosed GD, antithyroid drugs for less than 3 months. With RNA extracted from PBMCs as input, the TCR library was made. The sample is drawn from a study of regulatory T cells in long-lasting Graves disease. The CDR3 has 15 amino acids. Trimming removed 6 bases at V and 7 bases at J, with 21 bases between. The study, taken as a whole, reports: Persistent disease was characterized by preferential usage of TRBV28, TRBJ1-2 and TRBJ2-5.

HTBI primers from iRepertoire and Arm-PCR of CDR3 regions yielded the TCR beta libraries. TCRdb reprocessed the multiplex PCR reads via MiXCR and lists one record per CDR3 protein. The table lists 350,000 to 450,000 distinct CDR3 sequences, over 15% of them singletons, with around 27% in the top ten. These data were also reused for a study on T cells in Graves' hyperthyroidism and ophthalmopathy. From that second work: TCR CDR3 underwent first-round RT-PCR with the HTBI primer set.

The TCR originated in a man between 35 and 55 years old with Graves disease. V gene TRBV12-3 or TRBV12-4 combines with J gene TRBJ2-5; D perhaps matches TRBD1 (6 bases). This specimen consisted of peripheral blood mononuclear cells (PBMCs), obtained at new diagnosis, from a patient treated with antithyroid drugs. The CDR3 loop reads CASRFMSGDVGTQYF. The CDR3 nucleotides read TGTGCCAGCAGGTTCATGTCAGGGGACGTTGGGACCCAGTACTTC.